This paragraph reports one T cell receptor beta chain. This sample was included in a study of blood T cell repertoires in COVID-19. Study background: Researchers got acute and convalescent COVID-19 samples from the United States, Italy and Spain. The analysed material was cDNA or gDNA that came from T cells, B-cell-depleted T cells, or PBMCs.

Authors' data handling: The assay estimated nucleated cells by amplifying reference gene primers. Profiled with immunoSEQ multiplex PCR; TCRdb holds only in-frame clones, not every one. The V and J calls and clone size come from that table; D and trimming were worked out from the DNA. The sample carries about 400,000 clones, 88% recorded once. The study assigned cohorts using participant-reported clinical history. This CDR3 comprises 13 residues. V lost 1 base to trimming and J lost 6 bases, with 8 bases between them. Per germline, CDR1 SGDLS and CDR2 YYNGEE. Sequencing was carried out using PBMCs or T cells enriched from blood (not recorded which). This chain joins TRBV9 and TRBJ2-1; no definite D call. This sequence originates from a woman aged 40 to 50 with acute COVID-19. The CDR3 DNA reads as TGTGCCAGCAGCGTATCCCAAATCAATGAGCAGTTCTTC. Encoded protein: CASSVSQINEQFF.